These 6 T cell receptor beta chains were sequenced from one sample in a study of shared clonotypes between healthy human individuals. Libraries were prepared by immunoSEQ multiplex PCR; TCRdb keeps only in-frame clonotypes and omits some of them. This sample yields about 1.1 million clones, of which 75% to 85% are seen a single time; more than 0.5% belongs to the top ten. Source material: memory CD4+ T cells from PBMCs. Specified subset: CD45RA-negative fraction. These receptors came from a man aged 18 to 30 in good health. Some clones in this sample may be carry-over from other donors' samples.

Turning to this clone: In the same sample, other DNA sequences code for this CDR3. The chain has TRBV28 and TRBJ1-2, with 8 positions matching TRBD1. The CDR3 loop spans 13 amino acids. J was trimmed by 4 bases and V by 6 bases; bases with no gene match: 4. CDR1 is MDHEN and CDR2 is SYDVKM in the germline V gene. CDR3 bases: TGTGCCAGCAGCTGGGGACAGGTCTATGGCTACACCTTC. Its protein is CASSWGQVYGYTF.

The rearrangement uses TRBV7-9 and TRBJ2-1; possibly TRBD1 for D (5 bases). The CDR3 contains 15 residues. Looked up from germline, CDR1 is SEHNR and CDR2 is FQNEAQ (reference sequence). Trimming pared 4 bases from V and 0 bases from J, leaving 10 bases between. The chain's CDR3 is CASSSFRGSYNEQFF. CDR3 bases: TGTGCCAGCAGCTCCTTTAGGGGCTCCTACAATGAGCAGTTCTTC.

This clone was seen many times. This sequence joins TRBV13 and TRBJ2-1, with 9 bases identical to TRBD2. The V segment lost 5 bases and the J segment 10 bases; nucleotides outside the gene matches: 12. Germline-derived CDR1 and CDR2 are PRHDT and FYEKMQ (reference sequence). The CDR3 sequence is 15 residues long. The CDR3 DNA reads TGTGCCAGCAGCCAAGTTCTAGCGGGGCTTTGGGAGCAGTTCTTC. Protein product: CASSQVLAGLWEQFF.

The chain carries TRBV15 and TRBJ1-2; the D gene is possibly TRBD1 (5 bases). This CDR3 comprises 16 residues. V dropped 5 bases and J dropped 3 bases, with 19 bases sitting between them. CDR1 is LNHNV and CDR2 is YYDKDF in the germline V gene (reference sequence). CDR3 nucleotides: TGTGCCACCAGCGTAACCCCGGAACGGGGGGACTATGGCTACACCTTC. Protein sequence: CATSVTPERGDYGYTF. Full variable domain (outside the CDR3, taken from reference TRBV15 and TRBJ1-2): DAMVIQNPRYQVTQFGKPVTLSCSQTLNHNVMYWYQQKSSQAPKLLFHYYDKDFNNEADTPDNFQSRRPNTSFCFLDIRSPGLGDTAMYLCATSVTPERGDYGYTFGSGTRLTVV.

The chain has TRBV2 and TRBJ2-7, with 7 bases aligning to TRBD1. Germline V gives CDR1 SNHLY, CDR2 FYNNEI. The CDR3 totals 14 residues. The J segment lost 2 bases and the V segment lost 7 bases, leaving 8 bases of the junction unmatched. Written as DNA, the CDR3 is TGTGCCAGCACCCCGACAGGGTCGCCCTACGAGCAGTACTTC. Translation gives CASTPTGSPYEQYF.

The CDR3 here is CASSAGRLATTYEQYF. As DNA, the CDR3 is TGTGCCAGCAGCGCGGGAAGACTAGCGACTACCTACGAGCAGTACTTC. The gene calls are TRBV9 and TRBJ2-7; 8 bases match TRBD2. The CDR3 runs 16 residues. V gave up 3 bases and J gave up 2 bases; unmatched junction bases: 10. Germline assignment: CDR1 SGDLS and CDR2 YYNGEE.